This is a list of T cell receptor beta chains from one sample in a study of CXCR3-negative and CXCR3-positive naive CD8 T cells. Each CDR3 protein gets one entry in TCRdb, which reprocessed the 5' RACE reads and gives no DNA. Recorded for this sample: approximately 100,000 distinct CDR3 sequences. Sequencing used naive CXCR3+ CD8+ T cells from blood. These receptors originate from a human donor in good health. Some clones in this sample may be carry-over from other donors' samples. The CDR3 runs from the conserved cysteine through the conserved F or W.

CDR3 protein	V gene	J gene
CASSYSPPGLAAPSTDTQYF	TRBV6-5	TRBJ2-3
CASSSAPGQGVVDTQYF	TRBV7-2	TRBJ2-3
CASSYSTESTHTSYNEQFF	TRBV6-2/TRBV6-3	TRBJ2-1
CSVATGTNTGELFF	TRBV29-1	TRBJ2-2
CASRSDVGDTQYF	TRBV12-3/TRBV12-4	TRBJ2-3
CSAPPRTSGPGAYNEQFF	TRBV29-1	TRBJ2-1
CASSPPRAAEKLFF	TRBV5-6	TRBJ1-4
CASSLDRTGQNTEAFF	TRBV7-2	TRBJ1-1
CASSSPGLVTYNEQFF	TRBV11-2	TRBJ2-1
CASSLSGDRNYNEQFF	TRBV27	TRBJ2-1
CSVSVNTEAFF	TRBV29-1	TRBJ1-1
CASSQDASGGELFF	TRBV3-1	TRBJ2-2
CASSYSREEPIYEQYF	TRBV6-6	TRBJ2-7
CASSYSTSAYEQYF	TRBV6-2/TRBV6-3	TRBJ2-7